The clone carrying this TCR beta chain was counted once. Its antigen is still unknown. The data are from a study of T cell responses to AZD1222 COVID-19 vaccine. Turning to the study itself: Some second doses came at about 4 weeks and others at about 12 weeks; these were pooled.

Findings of the study overall: Possibly, clonal diversity was underestimated; donors were largely white British and included more females. Spike-specific TCR depth and breadth grew after two AZD1222 doses.

This table comes from immunoSEQ multiplex PCR, and its TCRdb copy is limited to in-frame clones, with some not included. The repertoire consists of 150,000 to 200,000 clones, with around 92% occurring once and the leading ten covering 10%. The CDR3 runs to 14 residues. The V end lost 3 bases, the J end lost 1 base, and 10 bases lay between the germline ends. CDR1 SGHRS and CDR2 YFSETQ come from the germline V gene. The chain employs TRBV5-1 and TRBJ2-5; D gene ambiguous. The specimen was peripheral blood, collected on day 0 of AZD1222 vaccination. The source of this sequence is an adult in good health. CDR3 protein: CASSYTGFQETQYF. CDR3 DNA sequence: TGCGCCAGCAGCTACACCGGATTCCAAGAGACCCAGTACTTC.